This T cell receptor beta chain appears in the sequencing data of a study of cytomegalovirus exposure and HLA in healthy donors. About the study: Around 180 million T cells yielded some 100 million unique TCR beta sequences, as an earlier analysis found.

Primers for the PCR totalled 60 Vbeta and 13 Jbeta. Clones were sequenced by immunoSEQ multiplex PCR, and TCRdb holds only the in-frame ones, with some missing. The data show 70,000 to 90,000 clones, roughly four fifths seen once. The CDR3 runs 15 residues. Trimming removed 7 bases from V and 0 bases from J; junction bases left unmatched: 8. Germline-derived CDR1 and CDR2 are SNHLY and FYNNEI. General observations from the study: In an earlier analysis, most TCR beta V segments were productive about 87% or about 30% of the time.

Turning to this clone: Its antigen is not known.

The sequenced sample consisted of PBMCs. V is TRBV2 and J is TRBJ1-1; 7 nucleotides align to TRBD1. The receptor was isolated from a male donor in good health and CMV-seropositive. This CDR3 reads CASIRGDSMNTEAFF. CDR3 DNA sequence: TGTGCCAGCATAAGGGGGGACAGCATGAACACTGAAGCTTTCTTT.